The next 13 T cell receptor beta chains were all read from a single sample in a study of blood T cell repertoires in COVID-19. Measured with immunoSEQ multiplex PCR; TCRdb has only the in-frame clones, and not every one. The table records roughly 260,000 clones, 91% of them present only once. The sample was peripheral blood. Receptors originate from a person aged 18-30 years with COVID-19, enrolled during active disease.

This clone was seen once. CDR3 in DNA: TGTGCCGCCTCCCGGAGCGGGGGGGAGCTGTTTTTT. This encodes CAASRSGGELFF. J is TRBJ2-2 and V is TRBV2; D might be TRBD2 (6 bases). V was cut by 11 bases and J by 8 bases, with 15 bases left in between. The germline CDR1 and CDR2 sequences are SNHLY and FYNNEI. The CDR3 runs 12 residues. Filled out from reference TRBV2 and TRBJ2-2, the complete variable domain reads EPEVTQTPSHQVTQMGQEVILRCVPISNHLYFYWYRQILGQKVEFLVSFYNNEISEKSEIFDDQFSVERPDGSNFTLKIRSTKLEDSAMYFCAASRSGGELFFGEGSRLTVL.

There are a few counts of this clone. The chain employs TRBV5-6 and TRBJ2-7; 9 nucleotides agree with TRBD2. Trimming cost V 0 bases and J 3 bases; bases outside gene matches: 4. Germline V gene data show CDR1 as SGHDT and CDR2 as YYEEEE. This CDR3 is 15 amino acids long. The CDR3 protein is CASSLGGRGLYEQYF. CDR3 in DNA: TGTGCCAGCAGCTTGGGCGGGAGGGGCCTCTACGAGCAGTACTTC.

The CDR3 bases are TGTGCCAGCAGTGAAACCGGGACAGGGTACCACGAGCAGTACTTC. This encodes CASSETGTGYHEQYF. The J gene is TRBJ2-7, the V gene TRBV25-1; 9 nucleotides line up with TRBD1. In germline, CDR1 is MGHDK, CDR2 SYGVNS. This CDR3 contains 15 residues. V was pared by 2 bases and J by 5 bases, with 7 bases of the junction left unmatched.

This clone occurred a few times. CDR3: CASSHTGYSNQPQHF. DNA for the CDR3: TGTGCCAGCAGCCACACAGGCTATAGCAATCAGCCCCAGCATTTT. The chain combines TRBV3-1 (or the pseudogene TRBV3-2) with TRBJ1-5; weak D call: TRBD1 (5 bases). Deletions cut 3 bases from V and 0 bases from J, with 9 bases between. The CDR3 consists of 15 residues. Germline V gene sequence: CDR1 LGHDT, CDR2 YNNKEL (reference sequence).

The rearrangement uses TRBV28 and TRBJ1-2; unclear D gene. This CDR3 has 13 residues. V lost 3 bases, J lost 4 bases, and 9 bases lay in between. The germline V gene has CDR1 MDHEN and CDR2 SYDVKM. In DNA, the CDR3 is TGTGCCAGCAGTTTGTTGTCCGGCTATGGCTACACCTTC. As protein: CASSLLSGYGYTF.

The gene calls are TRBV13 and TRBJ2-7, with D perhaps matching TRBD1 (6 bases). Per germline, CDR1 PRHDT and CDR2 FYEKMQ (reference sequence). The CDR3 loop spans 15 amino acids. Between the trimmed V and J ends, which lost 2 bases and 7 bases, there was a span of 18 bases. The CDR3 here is CASSLQGPTSLEQYF. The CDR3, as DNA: TGTGCCAGCAGCTTACAGGGGCCCACTTCCCTAGAGCAGTACTTC.

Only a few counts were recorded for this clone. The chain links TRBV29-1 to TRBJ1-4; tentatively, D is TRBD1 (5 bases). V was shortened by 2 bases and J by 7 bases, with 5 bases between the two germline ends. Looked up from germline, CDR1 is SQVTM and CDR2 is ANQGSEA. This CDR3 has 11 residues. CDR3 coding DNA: TGCAGCGTTGAACAGGGTGAAAAACTGTTTTTT. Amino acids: CSVEQGEKLFF.

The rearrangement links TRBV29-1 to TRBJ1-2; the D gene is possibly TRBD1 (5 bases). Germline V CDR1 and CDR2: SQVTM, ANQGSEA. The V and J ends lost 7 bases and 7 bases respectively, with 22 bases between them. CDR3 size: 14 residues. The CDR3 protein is CSGEPTGPWGGYTF. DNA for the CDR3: TGCAGCGGGGAACCTACAGGACCATGGGGTGGCTACACCTTC.

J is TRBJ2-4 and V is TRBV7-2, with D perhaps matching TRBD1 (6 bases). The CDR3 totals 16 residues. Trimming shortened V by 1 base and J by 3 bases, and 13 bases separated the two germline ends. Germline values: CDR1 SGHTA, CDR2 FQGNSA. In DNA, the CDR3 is TGTGCCAGCAGCTTAGGGTCAGGGGTGGGCAAAAACATTCAGTACTTC. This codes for CASSLGSGVGKNIQYF.

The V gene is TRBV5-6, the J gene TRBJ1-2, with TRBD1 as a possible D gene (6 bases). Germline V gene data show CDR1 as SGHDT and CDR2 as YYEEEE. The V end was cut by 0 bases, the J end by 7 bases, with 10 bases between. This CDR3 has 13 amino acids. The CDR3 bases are TGTGCCAGCAGCTTGGTGGCAGGGGTTGGCTACACCTTC. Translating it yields CASSLVAGVGYTF.

DNA of the CDR3: TGTGCCAGCAGCCCCGGAGGGCGCCCACAAGAGACCCAGTACTTC. It translates to CASSPGGRPQETQYF. The V call is TRBV9, the J call TRBJ2-5; possible D gene TRBD2, 6 bases. The V end lost 4 bases, the J end lost 2 bases, and 15 bases lay between the germline ends. The CDR3 sequence is 15 residues long. Germline V gene data show CDR1 as SGDLS and CDR2 as YYNGEE.

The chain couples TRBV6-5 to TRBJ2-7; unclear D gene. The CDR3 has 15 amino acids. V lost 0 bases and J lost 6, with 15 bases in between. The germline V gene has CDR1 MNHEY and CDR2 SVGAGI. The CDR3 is CASSYSWSSGGEQYF. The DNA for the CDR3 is TGTGCCAGCAGTTACTCGTGGTCGTCGGGTGGCGAGCAGTACTTC.

CDR3 bases: TGTGCCAGCAGCCTTCGACAGGGTGGTCAGCCCCAGCATTTT. Translated: CASSLRQGGQPQHF. The chain is built from TRBV3-1 (or the pseudogene TRBV3-2) and TRBJ1-5; 7 bases agree with TRBD1. This CDR3 region has 14 residues. Germline values: CDR1 LGHDT, CDR2 YNNKEL (reference sequence). Trimming at V came to 4 bases and at J to 6 bases, leaving 6 bases not matched to a gene.